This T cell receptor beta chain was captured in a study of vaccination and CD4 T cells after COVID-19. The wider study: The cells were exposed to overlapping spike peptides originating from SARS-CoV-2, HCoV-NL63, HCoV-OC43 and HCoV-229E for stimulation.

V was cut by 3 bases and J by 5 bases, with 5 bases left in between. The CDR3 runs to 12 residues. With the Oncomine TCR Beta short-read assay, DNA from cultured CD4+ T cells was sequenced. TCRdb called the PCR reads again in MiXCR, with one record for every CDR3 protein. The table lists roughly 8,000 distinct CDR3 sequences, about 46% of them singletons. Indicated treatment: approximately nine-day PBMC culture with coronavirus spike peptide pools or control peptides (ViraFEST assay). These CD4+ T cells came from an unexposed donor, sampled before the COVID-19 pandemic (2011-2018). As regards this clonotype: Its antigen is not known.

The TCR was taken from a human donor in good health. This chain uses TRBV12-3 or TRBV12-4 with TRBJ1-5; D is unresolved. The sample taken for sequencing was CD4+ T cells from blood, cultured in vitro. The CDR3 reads CASSLPYQPQHF. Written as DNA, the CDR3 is TGTGCCAGCAGTTTGCCTTATCAGCCCCAGCATTTT.